Presented here are 4 T cell receptor beta chains from one specimen sequenced in a study of cytomegalovirus exposure and HLA in healthy donors. Libraries were prepared by immunoSEQ multiplex PCR; TCRdb keeps only in-frame clonotypes and omits some of them. The table lists about 110,000 clones, over 75% of them singletons. The sample taken for sequencing was PBMCs. These receptors were collected from a woman under 30 in good health and CMV-seronegative.

The CDR3: CASSPRTGGTLLTSPLHF. For the CDR3, the DNA is TGTGCCAGCAGCCCCAGGACAGGGGGAACCTTACTGACTTCACCCCTCCACTTT. The chain couples TRBV28 to TRBJ1-6; 10 nucleotides line up with TRBD1. This CDR3 spans 18 amino acids. Trimming took 6 bases from V and 9 from J; bases not matched to a gene: 17. Germline loops: CDR1 MDHEN, CDR2 SYDVKM.

V usage is TRBV29-1 and J usage is TRBJ1-2, with TRBD1 as a possible D gene (6 bases). This CDR3 is 13 amino acids long. V lost 2 bases, J lost 6 bases, and 13 bases lay in between. The germline V gene encodes CDR1 SQVTM and CDR2 ANQGSEA. DNA of the CDR3: TGCAGCGTTGAACGGCAGGGGAGGGATGGCTACACCTTC. This gives the protein CSVERQGRDGYTF.

The chain employs TRBV9 and TRBJ1-6, with unresolved D. The germline V gene encodes CDR1 SGDLS and CDR2 YYNGEE. V was clipped by 2 bases and J by 0 bases, with 6 bases between them. This CDR3 is 15 amino acids long. The CDR3 is CASSVISSYNSPLHF. In nucleotides, the CDR3 is TGTGCCAGCAGCGTTATTAGCTCCTATAATTCACCCCTCCACTTT.

This clone was observed a few times. The chain recombines TRBV25-1 with TRBJ1-4, with D possibly matching TRBD1 (5 bases). V was trimmed by 2 bases and J by 0 bases, leaving 10 bases between them. CDR3 length: 16 amino acids. The germline CDR1 and CDR2 sequences are MGHDK and SYGVNS. In nucleotides, the CDR3 is TGTGCCAGCAGTGAAGGGAAGACAGCAACTAATGAAAAACTGTTTTTT. Protein sequence: CASSEGKTATNEKLFF.